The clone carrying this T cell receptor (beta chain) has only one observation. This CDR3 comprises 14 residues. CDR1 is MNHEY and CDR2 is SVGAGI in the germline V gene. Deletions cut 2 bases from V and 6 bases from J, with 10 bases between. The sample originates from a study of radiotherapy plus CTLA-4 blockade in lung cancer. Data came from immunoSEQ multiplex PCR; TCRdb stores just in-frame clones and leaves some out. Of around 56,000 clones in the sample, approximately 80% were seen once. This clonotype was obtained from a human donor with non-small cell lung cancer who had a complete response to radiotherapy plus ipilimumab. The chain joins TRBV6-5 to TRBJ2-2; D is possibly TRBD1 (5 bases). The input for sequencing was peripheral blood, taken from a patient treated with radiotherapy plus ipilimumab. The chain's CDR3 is CASSYVQGAGELFF. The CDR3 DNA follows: TGTGCCAGCAGTTACGTCCAGGGTGCCGGGGAGCTGTTTTTT.